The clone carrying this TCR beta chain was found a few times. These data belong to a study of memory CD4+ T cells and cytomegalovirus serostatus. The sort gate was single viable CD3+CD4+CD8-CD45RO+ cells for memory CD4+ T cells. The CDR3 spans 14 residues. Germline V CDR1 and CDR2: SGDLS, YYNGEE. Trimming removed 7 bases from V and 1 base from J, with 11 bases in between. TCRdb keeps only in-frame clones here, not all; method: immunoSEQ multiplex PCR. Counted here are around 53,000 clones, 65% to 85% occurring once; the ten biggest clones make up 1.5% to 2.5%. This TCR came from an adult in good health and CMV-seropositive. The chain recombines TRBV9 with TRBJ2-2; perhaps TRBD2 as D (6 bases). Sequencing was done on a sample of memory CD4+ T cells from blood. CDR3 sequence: CASRGMGNTGELFF. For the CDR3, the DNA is TGTGCCAGCCGGGGGATGGGGAACACCGGGGAGCTGTTTTTT.